The rows below give T cell receptor beta chains drawn from one sample of a study of OX40 agonist ivuxolimab in advanced cancers. Profiled with immunoSEQ multiplex PCR; TCRdb holds only in-frame clones, not every one. Found here are 80,000 or so clones, over 75% of them singletons; the top ten hold roughly 0.32%. This specimen consisted of CD4+ or CD8+ T cells sorted from blood, obtained in a trial of the OX40 agonist ivuxolimab. Receptor source: an adult with an advanced solid tumor such as melanoma, head and neck, liver or kidney cancer. Both conserved end residues are part of each CDR3. A D gene is named only where the DNA matches it firmly. Only part of the rows carry a size: once, few, many, or a class if the clone is expanded.

J: TRBJ2-7
length: 11
size: NA
V: TRBV30
D: NA
CDR3: CAWSARGEQYF
DNA: TGTGCCTGGAGTGCCCGGGGCGAGCAGTACTTC

J: TRBJ2-7
length: 18
size: NA
V: TRBV5-4
D: TRBD2
CDR3: CASSFGTSGRAIRYEQYF
DNA: TGTGCCAGCAGCTTCGGGACTAGCGGGAGGGCCATTAGATACGAGCAGTACTTC

J: TRBJ1-5
length: 14
size: once
V: TRBV19
D: NA
CDR3: CASRLTQLNQPQHF
DNA: TGTGCCAGTAGATTGACACAACTGAATCAGCCCCAGCATTTT

J: TRBJ2-1
length: 14
size: NA
V: TRBV27
D: TRBD2
CDR3: CASYLASGVGEQFF
DNA: TGTGCCAGCTATCTGGCTAGCGGGGTAGGAGAGCAGTTCTTC

J: TRBJ1-2
length: 15
size: NA
V: TRBV7-8
D: TRBD1
CDR3: CASSLARGQGGGYTF
DNA: TGTGCCAGCAGCTTAGCAAGGGGACAGGGTGGGGGCTACACCTTC

J: TRBJ1-1
length: 14
size: NA
V: TRBV7-2
D: NA
CDR3: CASSLYGGNTEAFF
DNA: TGTGCCAGCAGCTTATATGGCGGAAACACTGAAGCTTTCTTT

J: TRBJ1-4
length: 15
size: once
V: TRBV28
D: NA
CDR3: CATRPGQGFSEKLFF
DNA: TGTGCCACCCGGCCGGGGCAGGGGTTTAGTGAAAAACTGTTTTTT

J: TRBJ2-3
length: 14
size: NA
V: TRBV9
D: NA
CDR3: CASSAPRRGDTQYF
DNA: TGTGCCAGCAGCGCCCCCCGACGGGGAGATACGCAGTATTTT

J: TRBJ2-7
length: 19
size: NA
V: TRBV7-6
D: TRBD2
CDR3: CASSAWAAGGPGIQYEQYF
DNA: TGTGCCAGCAGCGCCTGGGCAGCGGGAGGGCCGGGGATACAGTACGAGCAGTACTTC

J: TRBJ2-7
length: 15
size: NA
V: TRBV10-3
D: TRBD1
CDR3: CATTISGTGSYEQYF
DNA: TGTGCCACAACGATTAGTGGGACAGGGAGCTACGAGCAGTACTTC

J: TRBJ1-4
length: 12
size: NA
V: TRBV28
D: NA
CDR3: CASTPPNEKLFF
DNA: TGTGCCAGCACCCCACCTAATGAAAAACTGTTTTTT

J: TRBJ1-2
length: 16
size: NA
V: TRBV4-1
D: TRBD1
CDR3: CASSQEGQRANYGYTF
DNA: TGCGCCAGCAGCCAAGAGGGACAGAGAGCTAACTATGGCTACACCTTC

J: TRBJ1-1
length: 16
size: NA
V: TRBV28
D: NA
CDR3: CASSLSSYGWNTEAFF
DNA: TGTGCCAGCAGTTTGAGTTCGTATGGATGGAACACTGAAGCTTTCTTT

J: TRBJ2-7
length: 13
size: NA
V: TRBV28
D: NA
CDR3: CASRIGGPGEQYF
DNA: TGTGCCAGCAGAATTGGGGGGCCGGGGGAGCAGTACTTC

J: TRBJ1-5
length: 12
size: NA
V: TRBV28
D: NA
CDR3: CASYQENQPQHF
DNA: TGTGCCAGCTACCAGGAAAATCAGCCCCAGCATTTT

J: TRBJ1-2
length: 14
size: NA
V: TRBV28
D: TRBD1
CDR3: CATRTGGGSYGYTF
DNA: TGTGCCACCAGGACAGGGGGTGGTTCCTATGGCTACACCTTC

J: TRBJ1-1
length: 13
size: NA
V: TRBV29-1
D: NA
CDR3: CSVTRGRDTEAFF
DNA: TGCAGCGTTACTCGGGGGCGGGACACTGAAGCTTTCTTT

J: TRBJ2-3
length: 18
size: NA
V: TRBV5-1
D: TRBD2
CDR3: CASSRGTSGGATTDTQYF
DNA: TGCGCCAGCAGCAGAGGGACTAGCGGGGGGGCTACCACAGATACGCAGTATTTT

J: TRBJ2-3
length: 16
size: NA
V: TRBV13
D: NA
CDR3: CASSQPTLSRTDTQYF
DNA: TGTGCCAGCAGCCAGCCGACTCTCTCGCGCACAGATACGCAGTATTTT

J: TRBJ2-1
length: 15
size: once
V: TRBV10-3
D: NA
CDR3: CAISDSAGKVGEQFF
DNA: TGTGCCATCAGCGATTCGGCAGGGAAGGTTGGTGAGCAGTTCTTC

J: TRBJ1-2
length: 14
size: NA
V: TRBV5-1
D: NA
CDR3: CASSPGQFNYGYTF
DNA: TGCGCCAGCAGCCCCGGACAGTTCAACTATGGCTACACCTTC

J: TRBJ2-5
length: 13
size: NA
V: TRBV2
D: TRBD1
CDR3: CASSRTGYETQYF
DNA: TGTGCCAGCAGCAGGACAGGGTATGAGACCCAGTACTTC

J: TRBJ2-5
length: 14
size: NA
V: TRBV9
D: NA
CDR3: CASSVRGGRETQYF
DNA: TGTGCCAGCAGCGTAAGGGGGGGAAGAGAGACCCAGTACTTC

J: TRBJ2-1
length: 15
size: NA
V: TRBV6-6
D: NA
CDR3: CASSSSEGLRNEQFF
DNA: TGTGCCAGCAGTTCCTCTGAGGGTCTCCGCAATGAGCAGTTCTTC

J: TRBJ2-7
length: 13
size: NA
V: TRBV18
D: NA
CDR3: CASSPEFSYEQYF
DNA: TGTGCCAGCTCACCAGAGTTCAGCTACGAGCAGTACTTC

J: TRBJ1-4
length: 14
size: NA
V: TRBV28
D: NA
CDR3: CASSRTHGSDGLFF
DNA: TGTGCCAGCAGCCGGACGCACGGATCTGACGGCCTGTTTTTT

J: TRBJ2-7
length: 12
size: NA
V: TRBV29-1
D: NA
CDR3: CSVVGGQHEQYF
DNA: TGCAGCGTTGTCGGGGGGCAACACGAGCAGTACTTC

J: TRBJ1-2
length: 15
size: once
V: TRBV28
D: NA
CDR3: CASSNNLGGYVGYTF
DNA: TGTGCCAGCAGTAATAACCTCGGGGGCTATGTCGGCTACACCTTC

J: TRBJ1-4
length: 14
size: NA
V: TRBV4-1
D: NA
CDR3: CASSRSATNEKLFF
DNA: TGCGCCAGCAGCCGGTCTGCAACTAATGAAAAACTGTTTTTT

J: TRBJ1-2
length: 15
size: NA
V: TRBV15
D: NA
CDR3: CATSLSGGEYYGYTF
DNA: TGTGCCACCAGCCTATCGGGGGGAGAGTACTATGGCTACACCTTC

J: TRBJ1-1
length: 16
size: NA
V: TRBV18
D: NA
CDR3: CASSATIQQIDTEAFF
DNA: TGTGCCAGCTCGGCGACCATTCAACAGATAGACACTGAAGCTTTCTTT

J: TRBJ1-1
length: 11
size: few
V: TRBV5-6
D: NA
CDR3: CASSFGSLAFF
DNA: TGTGCCAGCAGCTTCGGAAGTTTGGCTTTCTTT

J: TRBJ1-6
length: 16
size: once
V: TRBV28
D: NA
CDR3: CASRGRERSYNSPLHF
DNA: TGTGCCAGCAGGGGCAGGGAGAGGTCCTATAATTCACCCCTCCACTTT

J: TRBJ1-2
length: 15
size: once
V: TRBV5-6
D: NA
CDR3: CASSLEGSANYGYTF
DNA: TGTGCCAGCAGCTTGGAGGGTAGCGCTAACTATGGCTACACCTTC